This T cell receptor (beta chain) was sequenced during a study of cytomegalovirus exposure and HLA in healthy donors. All donors participated as healthy donors of bone marrow. 60 Vbeta and 13 Jbeta primers were used in PCR. TCRdb keeps only in-frame clones here, not all; method: immunoSEQ multiplex PCR. The sample contains about 180,000 clones, around 80% of which appear only once. Points on this clone: Its cognate antigen is unknown.

The study's findings and limits: Later analysis found that TCR beta chains associated with HLA were more clonally expanded than other, equally common chains.

This sequence originates from a girl aged 2 to 9 in good health and CMV-seropositive. Sample: PBMCs.

As DNA, the CDR3 is TGTGCCAGCATAAGGGAGGCAGTCTCCTACAATGAGCAGTTCTTC. This sequence encodes CASIREAVSYNEQFF. V is TRBV28 and J is TRBJ2-1; D might be TRBD2 (6 bases). Trimming removed 7 bases at V and 0 bases at J, with 13 bases between. Germline V gives CDR1 MDHEN, CDR2 SYDVKM. The CDR3 has 15 amino acids.